Listed here are 22 T cell receptor beta chains from one sample, sequenced in a study of radiotherapy plus CTLA-4 blockade in lung cancer. Assay: immunoSEQ multiplex PCR; the TCRdb copy retains only in-frame clones and omits some. The data show 35,000 to 40,000 clones, 80% to 90% seen once. The input for sequencing was peripheral blood, taken from a patient treated with radiotherapy plus ipilimumab. These receptors all stem from a human donor with non-small cell lung cancer whose response to radiotherapy plus ipilimumab could not be evaluated.

The chain joins TRBV25-1 to TRBJ2-3; 8 bases map to TRBD2. The CDR3 sequence is 15 residues long. The ends lost 6 bases at V and 2 bases at J; junction bases unmatched: 7. Per germline, CDR1 MGHDK and CDR2 SYGVNS. The CDR3 coding sequence is TGTGCCAGCAGCGACGCGGGAGGAAACACAGATACGCAGTATTTT. This sequence encodes CASSDAGGNTDTQYF.

This clone was recorded only once. The chain couples TRBV2 to TRBJ2-1; 8 positions agree with TRBD2. Trimming removed 8 bases from V and 10 bases from J; junction bases left unmatched: 7. Germline assignment: CDR1 SNHLY and CDR2 FYNNEI. The CDR3 runs 12 residues. CDR3: CASFSGGVEQFF. CDR3 nucleotides: TGTGCCAGCTTCTCCGGGGGGGTCGAGCAGTTCTTC.

This sequence joins TRBV7-9 and TRBJ1-5; D may be TRBD1 (5 bases). The CDR3 has 12 amino acids. From germline, CDR1 is SEHNR and CDR2 FQNEAQ (reference sequence). Trimming removed 3 bases from V and 12 bases from J, with 12 bases in between. The CDR3 here is CASSLAGDRQHF. DNA for the CDR3: TGTGCCAGCAGCTTGGCGGGGGATCGCCAGCATTTT.

The V and J genes are TRBV28 and TRBJ1-2; D is undetermined. Trimming took 7 bases from V and 2 from J, leaving 5 bases between them. The CDR3 contains 11 residues. Germline V CDR1 and CDR2: MDHEN, SYDVKM. The CDR3, as DNA: TGTGCCAGCATAGAAAACTATGGCTACACCTTC. It yields the protein CASIENYGYTF.

In this sample, this clone turned up once. The V gene is TRBV7-8, the J gene TRBJ1-4; 10 bases line up with TRBD1. This CDR3 spans 15 amino acids. V lost 5 bases to trimming and J lost 8 bases; unmatched junction nucleotides: 8. The germline V gene has CDR1 SGHVS and CDR2 FQNEAQ. The CDR3 coding sequence is TGTGCCAGCAGCCACCAGACAGGGGGCGGGGAAAAACTGTTTTTT. This codes for CASSHQTGGGEKLFF.

The chain has TRBV5-8 and TRBJ2-7; no firm D call. Trimming removed 6 bases at V and 7 bases at J, with 14 bases between. CDR3 length equals 12 residues. Germline loops: CDR1 SGHTS, CDR2 YDEGEE. In nucleotides, the CDR3 is TGTGCCAGCACTCGAGCTCGGTGGGAGCAGTACTTC. It encodes CASTRARWEQYF.

This chain joins TRBV6-6 and TRBJ2-5; D may be TRBD1 (8 bases). V was cut by 6 bases and J by 5 bases, with 13 bases left in between. The germline gives CDR1 MNHNY, CDR2 SVGAGI (reference sequence). CDR3 length equals 13 residues. This CDR3 reads CASRQGEGETQYF. The CDR3 DNA is TGTGCCAGCAGACAGGGGGAGGGGGAGACCCAGTACTTC.

J is TRBJ2-5 and V is TRBV6-4; 10 bases map to TRBD1. The J call may be in error: the DNA end matches TRBJ2-7 better. Germline CDR1 is MRHNA and CDR2 is SNTAGT. This CDR3 is 14 amino acids long. Here the CDR3 DNA reads TGTGCCAGCAGAACCGACAGGGGGCAATACGAGCAGTACTTC. Protein product: CASRTDRGQYEQYF.

This chain uses TRBV10-1 with TRBJ2-3; 8 nucleotides line up with TRBD2. The CDR3 totals 15 residues. V was clipped by 5 bases and J by 1 base; unmatched bases: 5. The V gene's germline CDR1 is WNHNN and CDR2 SYGVQD (reference sequence). CDR3 nucleotides: TGCGCCAGCAGTCCCGGACTAGCAGGCACAGATACGCAGTATTTT. It is translated as CASSPGLAGTDTQYF.

V usage is TRBV2 and J usage is TRBJ1-4; weak D call: TRBD1 (6 bases). V was shortened by 8 bases and J by 3 bases, with 19 bases between the two germline ends. The CDR3 has 16 amino acids. From germline, CDR1 is SNHLY and CDR2 FYNNEI. CDR3: CASGGGQGNSNEKLFF. Written as DNA, the CDR3 is TGTGCCAGCGGGGGGGGGCAGGGAAACTCTAATGAAAAACTGTTTTTT.

The rearrangement joins TRBV29-1 to TRBJ2-6; D possibly corresponds to TRBD2 (5 bases). Germline CDR1 and CDR2: SQVTM and ANQGSEA. The CDR3 loop spans 15 amino acids. With 4 bases removed from V and 8 bases from J, the gap between germline ends came to 18 bases. In nucleotides, the CDR3 is TGCAGCGTTGTTGCTCCGGGCCGAGGGACCAACGTCCTGACTTTC. Translated, it gives CSVVAPGRGTNVLTF. Supplemented by reference TRBV29-1 and TRBJ2-6, the full variable domain reads SAVISQKPSRDICQRGTSLTIQCQVDSQVTMMFWYRQQPGQSLTLIATANQGSEATYESGFVIDKFPISRPNLTFSTLTVSNMSPEDSSIYLCSVVAPGRGTNVLTFGAGSRLTVL.

V is TRBV19 and J is TRBJ2-6, with 11 positions matching TRBD1. The CDR3 runs to 19 residues. With 7 bases clipped from V and 4 bases from J, the junction kept 15 bases outside the gene matches. The germline gives CDR1 LNHDA, CDR2 SQIVND (reference sequence). Here the CDR3 DNA reads TGTGCCAGTATGGAGGAACGAGGACAGGGGGCGTCGGGGGCCAACGTCCTGACTTTC. Translated: CASMEERGQGASGANVLTF.

The V call is TRBV11-1, the J call TRBJ2-1; D remains ambiguous. Germline lookup yields CDR1 SGHAT and CDR2 FQDESV (reference sequence). The V end was cut by 5 bases, the J end by 0 bases, with 11 bases between. The CDR3 length is 15 residues. For the CDR3, the DNA is TGTGCCAGCAGCCCCAATGGCGGCTCCTACAATGAGCAGTTCTTC. This gives the protein CASSPNGGSYNEQFF.

V gene TRBV29-1 combines with J gene TRBJ2-2; TRBD2 is a possible D gene (5 bases). The V gene lost 6 bases and the J gene lost 1 base, with 12 bases spanning the gap. Germline V gene sequence: CDR1 SQVTM, CDR2 ANQGSEA. The CDR3 length is 14 residues. In nucleotides, the CDR3 is TGCAGCGTCGAGGGTACGCGGAACACCGGGGAGCTGTTTTTT. This encodes CSVEGTRNTGELFF.

The sample holds a few counts of this clone. The gene calls are TRBV5-6 and TRBJ2-7; 12 nucleotides align to TRBD2. The CDR3 is 16 residues long. Unmatched junction bases numbered 7, after V lost 0 bases and J lost 6 bases. The germline gives CDR1 SGHDT, CDR2 YYEEEE. CDR3 sequence (DNA): TGTGCCAGCAGCTTGGTTCCTAGCGGGAGGGTAGGCGAGCAGTACTTC. It translates to CASSLVPSGRVGEQYF.

The gene calls are TRBV7-2 and TRBJ2-3, with D maybe TRBD2 (5 bases). The V and J ends lost 4 bases and 7 bases respectively, with 18 bases between them. The CDR3 length is 15 residues. Germline V lookup: CDR1 SGHTA, CDR2 FQGNSA. The CDR3 DNA sequence: TGTGCCAGCAGCTACTCCCGGGAATTATCGAATACGCAGTATTTT. As protein: CASSYSRELSNTQYF.

The chain combines TRBV28 with TRBJ2-1; 14 positions match TRBD2. This CDR3 comprises 15 residues. The germline V gene has CDR1 MDHEN and CDR2 SYDVKM. Trimming took 4 bases from V and 7 from J; bases not matched to a gene: 3. CDR3 sequence (DNA): TGTGCCAGCAGTTCCCGGACTAGCGGGAGGAATGAGCAGTTCTTC. Protein sequence: CASSSRTSGRNEQFF.

The chain's CDR3 is CASSQDRGGTQYF. The CDR3 coding sequence is TGCGCCAGCAGCCAAGATCGCGGGGGTACGCAGTATTTT. V and J are TRBV4-3 and TRBJ2-3; TRBD2 matches at 7 bases. The CDR3 has 13 amino acids. CDR1 and CDR2 (germline): LGHNA, YSLEER. J was trimmed by 8 bases and V by 0 bases; bases with no gene match: 2.

This clone was seen only a few times. The chain couples TRBV29-1 to TRBJ1-2; D unclear. Trimming removed 6 bases from V and 4 bases from J, with 6 bases in between. This CDR3 is 10 amino acids long. Per the germline V gene, CDR1 is SQVTM and CDR2 is ANQGSEA. CDR3 amino acids: CSVVSYGYTF. CDR3 sequence (DNA): TGCAGCGTCGTTAGCTATGGCTACACCTTC.

The J gene is TRBJ2-3, the V gene TRBV10-3; 7 bases line up with TRBD2. Germline lookup yields CDR1 ENHRY and CDR2 SYGVKD. The V and J ends lost 10 bases and 1 base, in that order; junction bases with no gene match: 8. The CDR3 runs 14 residues. The CDR3 is CATSPSGGTDTQYF. The CDR3 coding sequence is TGTGCCACCTCCCCCAGCGGGGGCACAGATACGCAGTATTTT.

The chain carries TRBV29-1 and TRBJ1-5; 10 bases align to TRBD1. This CDR3 is built from 14 residues. Germline-derived CDR1 and CDR2 are SQVTM and ANQGSEA. V lost 6 bases to trimming and J lost 4 bases; unmatched junction nucleotides: 6. The CDR3 here is CSVAGTGANQPQHF. For the CDR3, the DNA is TGCAGCGTAGCCGGGACAGGGGCTAATCAGCCCCAGCATTTT. The whole variable domain, filled in from reference TRBV29-1 and TRBJ1-5, reads SAVISQKPSRDICQRGTSLTIQCQVDSQVTMMFWYRQQPGQSLTLIATANQGSEATYESGFVIDKFPISRPNLTFSTLTVSNMSPEDSSIYLCSVAGTGANQPQHFGDGTRLSIL.

The rearrangement joins TRBV29-1 to TRBJ2-1; 10 nucleotides match TRBD2. CDR3 length equals 13 residues. CDR1 SQVTM and CDR2 ANQGSEA come from the germline V gene. V dropped 6 bases and J dropped 1; count of bases not matched to a gene: 0. CDR3 loop: CSVTSGSYNEQFF. The CDR3 coding sequence is TGCAGCGTGACTAGCGGGTCCTACAATGAGCAGTTCTTC.